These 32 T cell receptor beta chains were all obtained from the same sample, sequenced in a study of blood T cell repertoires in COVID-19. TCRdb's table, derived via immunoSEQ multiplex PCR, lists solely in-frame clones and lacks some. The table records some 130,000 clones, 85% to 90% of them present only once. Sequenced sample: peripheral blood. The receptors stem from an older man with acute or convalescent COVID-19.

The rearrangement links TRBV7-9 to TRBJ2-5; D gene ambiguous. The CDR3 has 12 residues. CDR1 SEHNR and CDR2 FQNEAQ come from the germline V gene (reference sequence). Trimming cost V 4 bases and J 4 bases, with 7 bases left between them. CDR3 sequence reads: CASSWVAETQYF. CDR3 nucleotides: TGTGCCAGCAGCTGGGTAGCAGAGACCCAGTACTTC.

DNA of the CDR3: TGTGCCACCAGCACCGGGACAGGGGGGGCCTACGAGCAGTACTTC. It codes for CATSTGTGGAYEQYF. The gene calls are TRBV15 and TRBJ2-7; TRBD1 aligns across 11 bases. V was pared by 4 bases and J by 2 bases, with 4 bases of the junction left unmatched. CDR3 length equals 15 residues. Germline V gene sequence: CDR1 LNHNV, CDR2 YYDKDF (reference sequence).

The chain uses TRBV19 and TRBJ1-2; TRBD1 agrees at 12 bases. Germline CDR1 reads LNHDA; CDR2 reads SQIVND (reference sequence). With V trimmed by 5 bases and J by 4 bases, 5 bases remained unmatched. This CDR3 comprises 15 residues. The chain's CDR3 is CASSPGTGGFYGYTF. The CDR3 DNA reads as TGTGCCAGTAGTCCAGGGACAGGGGGCTTCTATGGCTACACCTTC.

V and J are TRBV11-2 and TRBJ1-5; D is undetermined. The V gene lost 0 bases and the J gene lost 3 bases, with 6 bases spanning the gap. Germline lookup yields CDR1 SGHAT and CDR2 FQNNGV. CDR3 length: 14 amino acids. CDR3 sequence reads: CASSLDSYNQPQHF. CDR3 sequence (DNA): TGTGCCAGCAGCTTAGACAGTTACAATCAGCCCCAGCATTTT.

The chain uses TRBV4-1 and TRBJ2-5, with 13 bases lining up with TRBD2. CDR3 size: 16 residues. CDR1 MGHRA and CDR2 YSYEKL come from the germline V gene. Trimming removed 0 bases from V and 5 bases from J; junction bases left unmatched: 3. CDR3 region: CASSQEGLAGVETQYF. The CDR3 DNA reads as TGCGCCAGCAGCCAAGAAGGACTAGCGGGGGTGGAGACCCAGTACTTC.

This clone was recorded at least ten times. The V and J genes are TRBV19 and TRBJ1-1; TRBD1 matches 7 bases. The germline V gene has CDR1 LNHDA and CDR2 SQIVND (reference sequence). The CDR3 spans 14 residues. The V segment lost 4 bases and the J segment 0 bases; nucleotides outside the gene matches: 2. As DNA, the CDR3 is TGTGCCAGTAGTACGACAGGGTTGAACACTGAAGCTTTCTTT. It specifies CASSTTGLNTEAFF.

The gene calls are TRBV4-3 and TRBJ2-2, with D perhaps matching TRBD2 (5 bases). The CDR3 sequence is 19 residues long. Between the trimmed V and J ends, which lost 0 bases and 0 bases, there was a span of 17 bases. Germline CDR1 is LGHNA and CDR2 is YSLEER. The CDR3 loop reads CASSQDLWSGESNTGELFF. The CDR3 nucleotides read TGCGCCAGCAGCCAAGATCTATGGTCTGGGGAGTCGAACACCGGGGAGCTGTTTTTT.

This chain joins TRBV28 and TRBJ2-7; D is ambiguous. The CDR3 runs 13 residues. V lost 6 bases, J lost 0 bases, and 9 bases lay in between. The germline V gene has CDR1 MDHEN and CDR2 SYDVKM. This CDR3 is CASSQAGSYEQYF. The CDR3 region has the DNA TGTGCCAGCAGCCAGGCCGGCTCCTACGAGCAGTACTTC.

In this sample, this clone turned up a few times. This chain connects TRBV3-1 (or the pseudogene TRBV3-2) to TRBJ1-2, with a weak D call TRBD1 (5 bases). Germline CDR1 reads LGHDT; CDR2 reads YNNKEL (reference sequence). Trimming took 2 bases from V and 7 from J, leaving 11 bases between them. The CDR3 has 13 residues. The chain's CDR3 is CASSQSRGGGYTF. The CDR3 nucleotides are TGTGCCAGCAGCCAAAGCCGCGGGGGTGGCTACACCTTC.

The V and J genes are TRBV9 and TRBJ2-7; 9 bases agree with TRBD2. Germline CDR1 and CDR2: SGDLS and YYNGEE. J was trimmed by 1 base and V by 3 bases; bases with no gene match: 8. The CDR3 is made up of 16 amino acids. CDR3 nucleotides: TGTGCCAGCAGCGGGAGGACTAGCGCGGCATCCTACGAGCAGTACTTC. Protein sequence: CASSGRTSAASYEQYF.

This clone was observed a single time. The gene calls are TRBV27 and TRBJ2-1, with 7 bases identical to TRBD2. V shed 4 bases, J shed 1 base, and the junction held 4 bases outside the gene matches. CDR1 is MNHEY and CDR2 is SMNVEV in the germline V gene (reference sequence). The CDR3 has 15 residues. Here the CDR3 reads CASSSEAGSYNEQFF. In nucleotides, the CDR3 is TGTGCCAGCAGTTCTGAAGCGGGGTCCTACAATGAGCAGTTCTTC.

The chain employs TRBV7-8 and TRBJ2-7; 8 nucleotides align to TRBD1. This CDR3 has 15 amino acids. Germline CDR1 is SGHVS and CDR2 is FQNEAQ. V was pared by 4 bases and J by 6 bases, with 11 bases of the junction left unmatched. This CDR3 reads CASSSPDRDLSEQYF. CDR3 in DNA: TGTGCCAGCAGCTCCCCGGACAGGGACTTGAGCGAGCAGTACTTC.

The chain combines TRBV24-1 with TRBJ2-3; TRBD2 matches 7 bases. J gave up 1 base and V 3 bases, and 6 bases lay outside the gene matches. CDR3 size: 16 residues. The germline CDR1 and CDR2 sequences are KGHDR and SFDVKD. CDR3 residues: CATSDRYAGGTDTQYF. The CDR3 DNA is TGTGCCACCAGTGATCGGTACGCGGGGGGCACAGATACGCAGTATTTT.

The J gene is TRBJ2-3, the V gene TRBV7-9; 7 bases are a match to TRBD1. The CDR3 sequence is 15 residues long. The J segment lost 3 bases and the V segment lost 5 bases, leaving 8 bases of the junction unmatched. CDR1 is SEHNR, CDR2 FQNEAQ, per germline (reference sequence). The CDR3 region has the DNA TGTGCCAGCAGCCAACCGGGACAGTTTACAGATACGCAGTATTTT. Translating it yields CASSQPGQFTDTQYF.

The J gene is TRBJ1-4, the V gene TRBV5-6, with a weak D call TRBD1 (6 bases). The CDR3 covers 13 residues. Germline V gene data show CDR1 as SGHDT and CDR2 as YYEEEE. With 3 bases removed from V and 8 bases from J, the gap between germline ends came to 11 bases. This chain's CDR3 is CASSSRGTEKLFF. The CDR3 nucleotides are TGTGCCAGCAGCTCCAGGGGCACGGAAAAACTGTTTTTT. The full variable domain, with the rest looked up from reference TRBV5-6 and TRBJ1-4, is DAGVTQSPTHLIKTRGQQVTLRCSPKSGHDTVSWYQQALGQGPQFIFQYYEEEERQRGNFPDRFSGHQFPNYSSELNVNALLLGDSALYLCASSSRGTEKLFFGSGTQLSVL.

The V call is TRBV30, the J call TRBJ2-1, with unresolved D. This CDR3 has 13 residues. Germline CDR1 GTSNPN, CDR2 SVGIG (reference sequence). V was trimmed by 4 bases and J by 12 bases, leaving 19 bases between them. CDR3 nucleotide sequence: TGTGCCTGGATCCCCAACTCCTCTGGAGCGCAGTTCTTC. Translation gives CAWIPNSSGAQFF.

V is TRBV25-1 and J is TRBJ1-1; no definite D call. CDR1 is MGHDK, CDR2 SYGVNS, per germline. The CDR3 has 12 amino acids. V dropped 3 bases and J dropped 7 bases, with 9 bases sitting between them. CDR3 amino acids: CASSDMSSEAFF. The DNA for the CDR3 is TGTGCCAGCAGTGATATGAGTAGTGAAGCTTTCTTT.

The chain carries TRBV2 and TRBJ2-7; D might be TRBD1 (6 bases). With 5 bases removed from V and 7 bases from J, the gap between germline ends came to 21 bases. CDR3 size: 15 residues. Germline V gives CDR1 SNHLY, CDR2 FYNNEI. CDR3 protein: CASSNNRDTIYEQYF. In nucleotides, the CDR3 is TGTGCCAGCAGTAACAACCGGGACACCATTTATGAGCAGTACTTC. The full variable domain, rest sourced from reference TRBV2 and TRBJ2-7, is EPEVTQTPSHQVTQMGQEVILRCVPISNHLYFYWYRQILGQKVEFLVSFYNNEISEKSEIFDDQFSVERPDGSNFTLKIRSTKLEDSAMYFCASSNNRDTIYEQYFGPGTRLTVT.

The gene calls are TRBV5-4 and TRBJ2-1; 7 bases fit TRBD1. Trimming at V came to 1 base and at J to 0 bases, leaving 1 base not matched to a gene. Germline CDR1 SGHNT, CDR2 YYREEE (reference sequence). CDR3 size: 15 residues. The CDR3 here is CASSLSGGSYNEQFF. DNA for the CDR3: TGTGCCAGCAGCTTGTCAGGGGGCTCCTACAATGAGCAGTTCTTC.

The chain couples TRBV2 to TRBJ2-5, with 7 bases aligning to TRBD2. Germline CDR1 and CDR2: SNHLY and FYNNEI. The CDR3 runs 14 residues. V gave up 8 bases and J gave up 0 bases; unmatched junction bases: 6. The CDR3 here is CASPLLAHQETQYF. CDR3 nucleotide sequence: TGTGCCAGCCCCCTACTAGCGCACCAAGAGACCCAGTACTTC. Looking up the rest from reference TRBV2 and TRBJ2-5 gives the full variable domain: EPEVTQTPSHQVTQMGQEVILRCVPISNHLYFYWYRQILGQKVEFLVSFYNNEISEKSEIFDDQFSVERPDGSNFTLKIRSTKLEDSAMYFCASPLLAHQETQYFGPGTRLLVL.

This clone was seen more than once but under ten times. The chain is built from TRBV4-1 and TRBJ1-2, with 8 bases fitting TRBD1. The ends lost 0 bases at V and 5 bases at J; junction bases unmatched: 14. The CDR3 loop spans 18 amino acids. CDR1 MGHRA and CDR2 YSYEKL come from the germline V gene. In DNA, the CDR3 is TGCGCCAGCAGCCAAGAGCTCACAGGGGGGTACGGGCGGTATGGCTACACCTTC. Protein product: CASSQELTGGYGRYGYTF.

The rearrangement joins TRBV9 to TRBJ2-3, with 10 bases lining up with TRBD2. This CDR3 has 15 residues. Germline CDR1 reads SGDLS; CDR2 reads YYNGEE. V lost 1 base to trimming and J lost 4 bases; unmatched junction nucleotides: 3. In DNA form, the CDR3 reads TGTGCCAGCAGCGTAAGCGGGGGGGCATCAGATACGCAGTATTTT. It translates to CASSVSGGASDTQYF.

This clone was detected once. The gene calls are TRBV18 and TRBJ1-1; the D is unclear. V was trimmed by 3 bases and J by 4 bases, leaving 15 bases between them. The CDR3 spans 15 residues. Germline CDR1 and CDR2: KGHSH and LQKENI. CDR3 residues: CASSPAGQSGTEAFF. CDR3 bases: TGTGCCAGCTCACCGGCAGGCCAGAGCGGCACTGAAGCTTTCTTT.

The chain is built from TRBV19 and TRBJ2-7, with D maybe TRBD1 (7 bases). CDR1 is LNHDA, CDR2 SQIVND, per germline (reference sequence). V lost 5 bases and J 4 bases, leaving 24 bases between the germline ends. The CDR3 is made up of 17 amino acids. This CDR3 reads CASSQEGAGADRYEQYF. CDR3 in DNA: TGTGCCAGTAGTCAGGAGGGGGCAGGAGCGGACAGATACGAGCAGTACTTC.

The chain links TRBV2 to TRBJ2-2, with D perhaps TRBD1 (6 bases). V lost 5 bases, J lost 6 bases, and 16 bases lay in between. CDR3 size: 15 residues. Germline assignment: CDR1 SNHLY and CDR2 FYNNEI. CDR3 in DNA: TGTGCCAGCAGTCTATTACAGGGTACGGCCGGGGAGCTGTTTTTT. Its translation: CASSLLQGTAGELFF.

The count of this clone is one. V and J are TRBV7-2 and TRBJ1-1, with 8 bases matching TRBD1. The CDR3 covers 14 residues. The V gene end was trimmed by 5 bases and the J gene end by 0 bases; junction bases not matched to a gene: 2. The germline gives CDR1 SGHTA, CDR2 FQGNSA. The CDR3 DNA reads TGTGCCAGCAGCAGGGACAGGATGAACACTGAAGCTTTCTTT. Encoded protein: CASSRDRMNTEAFF.

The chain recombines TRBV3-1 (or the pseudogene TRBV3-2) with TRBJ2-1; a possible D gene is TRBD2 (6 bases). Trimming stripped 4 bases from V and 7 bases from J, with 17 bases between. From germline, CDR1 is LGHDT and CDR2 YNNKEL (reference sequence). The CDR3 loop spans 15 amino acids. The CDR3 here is CASSLGTAPLNEQFF. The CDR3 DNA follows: TGTGCCAGCAGCCTCGGGACTGCCCCGCTGAATGAGCAGTTCTTC.

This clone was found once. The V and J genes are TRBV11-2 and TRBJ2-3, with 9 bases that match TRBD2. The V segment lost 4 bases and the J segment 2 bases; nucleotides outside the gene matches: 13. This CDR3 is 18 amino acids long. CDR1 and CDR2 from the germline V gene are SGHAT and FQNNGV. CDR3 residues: CASSSRIPLAGYTDTQYF. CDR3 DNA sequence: TGTGCCAGCAGCTCCCGAATCCCGCTAGCGGGGTACACAGATACGCAGTATTTT.

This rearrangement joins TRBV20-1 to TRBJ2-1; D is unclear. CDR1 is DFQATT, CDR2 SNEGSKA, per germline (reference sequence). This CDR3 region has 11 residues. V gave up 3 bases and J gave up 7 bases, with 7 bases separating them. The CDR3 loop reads CSASPANEQFF. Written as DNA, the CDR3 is TGCAGTGCTAGTCCAGCGAATGAGCAGTTCTTC.

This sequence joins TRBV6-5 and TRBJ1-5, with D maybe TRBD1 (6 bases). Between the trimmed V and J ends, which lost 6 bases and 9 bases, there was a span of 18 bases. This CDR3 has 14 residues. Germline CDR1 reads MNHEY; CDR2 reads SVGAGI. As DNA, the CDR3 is TGTGCCAGCAGGCCCTCCGGGACAAGCACGCCCCAGCATTTT. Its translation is CASRPSGTSTPQHF.

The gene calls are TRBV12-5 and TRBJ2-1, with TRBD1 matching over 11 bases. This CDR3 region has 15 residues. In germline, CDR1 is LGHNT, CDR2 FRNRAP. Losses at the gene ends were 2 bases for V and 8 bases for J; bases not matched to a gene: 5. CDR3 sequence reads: CASGLLRTGGYEQFF. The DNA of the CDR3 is TGTGCTAGTGGTTTGCTAAGGACAGGGGGCTATGAGCAGTTCTTC.

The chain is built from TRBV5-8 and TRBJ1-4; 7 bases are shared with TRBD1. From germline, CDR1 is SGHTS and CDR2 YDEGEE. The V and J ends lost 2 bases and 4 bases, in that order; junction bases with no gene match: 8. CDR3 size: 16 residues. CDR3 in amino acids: CASSFRSTGFNEKLFF. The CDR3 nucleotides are TGTGCCAGCAGCTTTCGGTCGACAGGGTTTAATGAAAAACTGTTTTTT.